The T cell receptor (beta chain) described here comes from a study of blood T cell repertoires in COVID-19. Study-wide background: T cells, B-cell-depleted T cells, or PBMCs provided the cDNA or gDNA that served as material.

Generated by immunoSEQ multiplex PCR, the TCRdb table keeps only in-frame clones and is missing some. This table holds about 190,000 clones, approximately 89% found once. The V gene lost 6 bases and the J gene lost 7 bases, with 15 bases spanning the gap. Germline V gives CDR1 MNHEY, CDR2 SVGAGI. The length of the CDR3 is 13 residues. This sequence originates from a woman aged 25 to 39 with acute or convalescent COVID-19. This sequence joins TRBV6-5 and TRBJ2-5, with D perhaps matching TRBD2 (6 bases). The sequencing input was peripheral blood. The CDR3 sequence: CASSRGIRATQYF. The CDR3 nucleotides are TGTGCCAGCAGCCGCGGGATTAGGGCGACCCAGTACTTC.